What follows is one TCR beta chain and its context. This CDR3 comprises 13 residues. Unmatched junction bases numbered 3, after V lost 4 bases and J lost 10 bases. Germline V gene data show CDR1 as SGHTA and CDR2 as FQGNSA. The data belong to a study of blood T cell repertoires in COVID-19. About the study: The analysed material was cDNA or gDNA that came from T cells, B-cell-depleted T cells, or PBMCs.

In the authors' methods: Nucleated cell counts were estimated from reference gene primer amplification. Some clones are missing from TCRdb's copy, which holds only in-frame ones; the method was immunoSEQ multiplex PCR. V and J calls and clone size follow that table, whereas D and trimming were derived from the DNA. The repertoire includes approximately 190,000 clones, 90% of them detected once, and approximately 0.5% sits in the top ten. The sequence derives from a man aged 45 to 65 with acute or convalescent COVID-19. The sample consisted of peripheral blood. The chain has TRBV7-2 and TRBJ1-6; 8 nucleotides line up with TRBD1. The CDR3 region is CASSWTGNSPLHF. CDR3 DNA: TGTGCCAGCAGCTGGACAGGGAACTCACCCCTCCACTTT.